This record looks at one T cell receptor (beta chain) sequence and its context. Germline-derived CDR1 and CDR2 are SNHLY and FYNNEI. Trimming cost V 8 bases and J 4 bases, with 11 bases left between them. This CDR3 region has 12 residues. The data are from a study of blood T cell repertoires in COVID-19. Study-wide background: The origin of the acute and convalescent COVID-19 samples was the United States, Italy and Spain.

How the authors handled the data: Estimated nucleated cell counts came from reference gene primer amplification. Sequencing used immunoSEQ multiplex PCR; TCRdb keeps in-frame clones, though not all of them. That table supplies the V and J calls and clone size; D and trimming were determined from the DNA. The sample lists under 250,000 clones, 65% to 90% occurring once. Input material: PBMCs or T cells enriched from blood (not recorded which). The chain joins TRBV2 to TRBJ1-1; tentatively, D is TRBD1 (6 bases). The TCR sequence derives from a woman in her forties or fifties with acute COVID-19. The CDR3 DNA sequence: TGTGCCAGCTTAAGGGGGTCCACTGAAGCTTTCTTT. It encodes CASLRGSTEAFF. The complete variable domain, with remaining parts taken from reference TRBV2 and TRBJ1-1, reads EPEVTQTPSHQVTQMGQEVILRCVPISNHLYFYWYRQILGQKVEFLVSFYNNEISEKSEIFDDQFSVERPDGSNFTLKIRSTKLEDSAMYFCASLRGSTEAFFGQGTRLTVV.